Following are 17 T cell receptor beta chains from one sample sequenced in a study of tumor-infiltrating lymphocytes in primary liver carcinoma. The source material, about 20-30 mg of unsorted bulk tissue, was used to co-extract RNA and DNA. cDNA specific to TCR beta was made from approximately 0.55 ug of total RNA, with a constant-region primer employed for priming. Three nested multiplex PCR rounds, a slightly modified ARM-PCR, produced the libraries for TCR beta. Researchers ran the first two PCR rounds for approximately 10 cycles each with TRBV1-TRBV30 forward primers and a C-beta reverse primer. TCRdb reprocessed the multiplex PCR reads with MiXCR, giving one entry per CDR3 protein. The sample includes some 32,000 distinct CDR3 sequences, around 80% of them seen just once. Sample: liver tumor tissue from sampling region 5. Subset described: tumor region T5, tumor centre. The receptors come from a man aged 35 to 55 with primary liver carcinoma and hepatitis B virus infection.

In its sample, this clonotype was seen once. An end of the junction does not agree with germline; a read error may underlie this. The V call is TRBV11-2, the J call TRBJ2-6, with a tentative D call TRBD1 (5 bases). This CDR3 contains 12 residues. The V gene's germline CDR1 is SGHAT and CDR2 FQNNGV. Here the CDR3 DNA reads TGTGCCAACAGCTTAGGGGCCAACGTCCTGATTTTC. Its translation is CANSLGANVLIF.

As to this clonotype: An end of the junction does not agree with germline; a read error may underlie this. The chain carries TRBV11-2 and TRBJ2-7, with D perhaps given as TRBD1 or TRBD2 (5 bases each). The CDR3 covers 16 residues. The germline CDR1 and CDR2 sequences are SGHAT and FQNNGV. CDR3 residues: CASSFIQEAMHNEQYF. The CDR3 bases are TGTGCCAGCAGCTTCATACAGGAGGCCATGCATAACGAGCAATACTTC. Full variable domain (rest looked up from reference TRBV11-2 and TRBJ2-7): EAGVAQSPRYKIIEKRQSVAFWCNPISGHATLYWYQQILGQGPKLLIQFQNNGVVDDSQLPKDRFSAERLKGVDSTLKIQPAKLEDSAVYLCASSFIQEAMHNEQYFGPGTRLTVT.

The V call is TRBV11-2, the J call TRBJ2-1; 9 nucleotides agree with TRBD2. The germline CDR1 and CDR2 sequences are SGHAT and FQNNGV. The V segment lost 5 bases and the J segment 7 bases; nucleotides outside the gene matches: 12. The CDR3 is 16 residues long. The CDR3 sequence is CASSPELLAGMNEQFF. The CDR3 nucleotides are TGTGCCAGCAGCCCTGAGCTCCTAGCGGGAATGAATGAGCAGTTCTTC.

As regards this clonotype: The CDR3 does not end in the conserved phenylalanine or tryptophan, so this is likely a read error. The chain links TRBV5-5 to TRBJ2-7, with 8 bases lining up with TRBD2. Germline values: CDR1 SGHKS, CDR2 YYEKEE (reference sequence). The CDR3 runs 16 residues. The CDR3 nucleotides read TGTGTCAGCAGCGGGGGAGGTAGTGGGGATCTCTACGAGCAGTACATC. It encodes CVSSGGGSGDLYEQYI.

A few counts support this clonotype. A much larger clone differs from this one at a single base, so this may be a read error. The gene calls are TRBV6-1 and TRBJ1-3; maybe TRBD1 (5 bases). V was trimmed by 5 bases and J by 4 bases, leaving 12 bases between them. Germline V gene lookup returns CDR1 MNHNS and CDR2 SASEGT. CDR3 length equals 14 residues. The DNA for the CDR3 is TGTGCCAGCAGTCCCAAGGGGCAAGGAAACACCATATATTTT. Its translation is CASSPKGQGNTIYF.

This CDR3 is CASNIGLAGSYNEQFF. The CDR3 DNA is TGTGCCAGTAATATCGGATTAGCGGGGAGTTACAATGAGCAGTTCTTC. The V and J genes are TRBV12-3 or TRBV12-4 and TRBJ2-1; 8 bases agree with TRBD2. With V trimmed by 9 bases and J by 4 bases, 14 bases remained unmatched. The CDR3 consists of 16 residues.

By sample share, this clonotype is medium-sized. J is TRBJ1-1 and V is TRBV4-1; D gene uncertain. Germline CDR1 reads MGHRA; CDR2 reads YSYEKL. The CDR3 length is 13 residues. Trimming shortened V by 4 bases and J by 5 bases, and 11 bases separated the two germline ends. DNA of the CDR3: TGCGCCAGCAGCCGGGAGGTAGGGACTGAAGCTTTCTTT. This codes for CASSREVGTEAFF.

On this clonotype: Without the conserved terminal phenylalanine or tryptophan, this CDR3 likely stems from a read error. V and J are TRBV6-6 and TRBJ2-7; D is possibly TRBD2 (5 bases). V lost 3 bases and J 6 bases, leaving 18 bases between the germline ends. Germline CDR1 MNHNY, CDR2 SVGAGI (reference sequence). This CDR3 has 15 residues. The CDR3 region has the DNA TGTGCCAGCAGTTATTCCGGGAAACCTACCTGCGAGCAGTACCTC. Protein: CASSYSGKPTCEQYL.

CDR3 in DNA: TGTGCCTACAGTCTACAAGAGACCCAGTACTTC. Protein: CAYSLQETQYF. V gene TRBV6-2 or TRBV6-3 combines with J gene TRBJ2-5; no firm D call. V lost 11 bases, J lost 2 bases, and 9 bases lay in between. CDR3 length: 11 amino acids. CDR1 is MNHEY and CDR2 is SVGEGT in the germline V gene.

Comments on this clonotype: The conserved final phenylalanine or tryptophan is absent from the CDR3, which likely points to a read error. The chain carries TRBV30 and TRBJ1-4; D gene ambiguous. The CDR3 spans 18 residues. V gave up 0 bases and J gave up 8 bases, with 25 bases separating them. Per the germline V gene, CDR1 is GTSNPN and CDR2 is SVGIG (reference sequence). This CDR3 is CAWSVSLRKALPTEKLFS. CDR3 nucleotide sequence: TGTGCCTGGAGTGTATCACTACGCAAGGCGTTGCCAACAGAAAAACTGTTTTCT.

This sequence joins TRBV19 and TRBJ2-2; 7 positions agree with TRBD1. CDR1 is LNHDA, CDR2 SQIVND, per germline (reference sequence). The CDR3 runs to 15 residues. V was clipped by 7 bases and J by 1 base; unmatched bases: 6. Here the CDR3 reads CASIKGTVNTGELFF. The CDR3 DNA follows: TGTGCCAGTATTAAGGGGACAGTGAACACCGGGGAGCTGTTTTTT.

This clonotype occurred many times. The CDR3 protein is CASSYFGQLNTEAFF. CDR3 DNA: TGTGCCAGCAGTTACTTCGGACAGCTGAACACTGAAGCTTTCTTT. This sequence joins TRBV6-5 and TRBJ1-1; D perhaps matches TRBD1 (6 bases). V lost 1 base to trimming and J lost 0 bases, with 9 bases between them. CDR1 and CDR2 (germline): MNHEY, SVGAGI. The CDR3 runs to 15 residues.

In regard to this clonotype: One junction end disagrees with the germline gene, perhaps due to a read error. V is TRBV7-8 and J is TRBJ2-2; possibly TRBD2 for D (6 bases). Per germline, CDR1 SGHVS and CDR2 FQNEAQ. CDR3 size: 14 residues. The CDR3, as DNA: TGTGCCCGCAGCTTAGTTTCGCGGGACGGGGAGCTGGTTTTT. Amino acid sequence: CARSLVSRDGELVF.

Note on this clonotype: The germline gene is not matched at one end of the junction; a read error may be the cause. This chain connects TRBV6-5 to TRBJ2-7; TRBD2 matches 7 bases. CDR1 MNHEY and CDR2 SVGAGI come from the germline V gene. The CDR3 consists of 17 residues. CDR3 bases: TGTGCCAGGAGTTACTCGACTAGCTGGAGTTTGGTTTACGAGCAGTACTTC. Protein: CARSYSTSWSLVYEQYF.

To note about this clonotype: This is likely a read error, given that the CDR3 carries no conserved phenylalanine or tryptophan at its end. This chain uses TRBV7-9 with TRBJ2-1; 7 bases agree with TRBD2. The CDR3 consists of 16 residues. Germline V gene data show CDR1 as SEHNR and CDR2 as FQNEAQ (reference sequence). For the CDR3, the DNA is TGTGCTATCAGCCCCGGAGCGGGACCTGACTACAATGAGCAGTTCCTC. The encoded protein is CAISPGAGPDYNEQFL.

As for this clonotype: An end of the junction does not agree with germline; a read error may underlie this. The chain links TRBV5-4 to TRBJ2-1, with 7 bases lining up with TRBD2. This CDR3 comprises 15 residues. Germline assignment: CDR1 SGHNT and CDR2 YYREEE (reference sequence). The CDR3 reads CASSLAGRSANEQIF. CDR3 DNA: TGTGCCAGCAGCTTGGCCGGGAGGTCTGCCAATGAGCAGATCTTC.

About this clonotype itself: Sequence at one end of the junction differs from germline and may be a read error. The chain has TRBV11-2 and TRBJ2-7; TRBD1 is a possible D gene (6 bases). The CDR3 has 14 residues. CDR1 is SGHAT and CDR2 is FQNNGV in the germline V gene. CDR3 protein: CASSTGQLAYEQYF. CDR3 DNA: TGTGCCAGCAGCACTGGACAGCTGGCCTACGAGCAGTATTTC.